The sequence of this TCR beta chain was determined in a study of metastatic and nonmetastatic thyroid tumors (TCRdb year 2020). In terms of the full investigation: For patients with malignant and with benign thyroid disease, the researchers compared repertoires between peripheral blood samples and tumor or nodule tissue samples.

Library preparation employed PCR. Sequencing was performed on an Illumina HiSeq 4000. The TCR beta-chain CDR3 region of each patient was profiled by high-throughput sequencing. Per the authors' processing: Drawing on CDR3 differences between clinicopathological groups, the researchers built a classifier meant to tell apart patients with distant-metastatic papillary thyroid cancer. Repertoire diversity was assessed with the Shannon index, and tumor-blood repertoire similarity with the Morisita-Horn index. TCRdb itself trimmed the public reads at Q25 with fastp, ran MiXCR and retained productive beta chains. These V and J calls originate from TCRdb's pipeline instead of the authors' own analysis. For this sample the table gives 40,000 to 55,000 clones, of which 16% were detected only once. The ten largest clonotypes hold 22% of the sample. Inclusive of the bounding cysteine and phenylalanine, the CDR3 is 15 residues long. The read is trimmed to its CDR3 DNA, 45 bases read in frame from base 1. Trimmed from V: 7 bases; trimmed from J: 3 bases; junction bases lacking a gene match: 6.

This clone was picked up many times. What antigen it recognizes has not been identified. No base-level quality is on record; no much larger clone is a single base apart. None of the patients had been given any treatment before thyroid surgery. Patient clinical samples collected from the early 2010s to the late 2010s were retrospectively analysed using T-cell receptor beta sequencing. General conclusions and limits of the study: TCR beta diversity was reported as significantly higher in malignant tumors than in benign nodules, in both blood and tumor samples.

Sequencing was performed on blood. This receptor was identified in a female donor with papillary thyroid cancer or a benign thyroid nodule (not recorded which). Some clones in this sample may be carry-over from other donors' samples. The rearranged segments are TRBV12-3 or TRBV12-4 and TRBJ2-3; 11 central nucleotides agree with TRBD1. The sequence in DNA is TGTGCCAGCAACGTGGGACAGGGGGAGACAGATACGCAGTATTTT. It is translated as CASNVGQGETDTQYF.